The 22 T cell receptor beta chains listed next were all sequenced from one sample in a study of patients and donors after allogeneic stem cell transplantation. TCRdb recomputed calls from the RT-PCR reads with MiXCR, one row per CDR3 protein. Of approximately 220,000 distinct CDR3 sequences listed, roughly two fifths are singletons. The sample consisted of blood, either unsorted or a sorted T cell fraction (not recorded which). These receptors were taken from a human donor who was either an allogeneic HSCT recipient or a stem cell or donor lymphocyte infusion donor (not recorded which). It is not recorded whose cells these are; they may come from a transplant donor.

V and J are TRBV12-3 or TRBV12-4 and TRBJ2-3, with D unclear. The CDR3 extends over 15 amino acids. Trimming took off 2 bases at V and 2 bases at J, with 11 bases between the two ends. The CDR3 bases are TGTGCCAGCAGTTTACACGGATCCTTCACAGATACGCAGTATTTT. Translation: CASSLHGSFTDTQYF.

CDR3 sequence (DNA): TGTGCCAGCGCCTTCCCCACCCAAGAGACCCAGTACTTC. As protein: CASAFPTQETQYF. This chain links TRBV28 with TRBJ2-5; D not resolved. The CDR3 is 13 residues long. CDR1 is MDHEN and CDR2 is SYDVKM in the germline V gene. V was pared by 8 bases and J by 1 base, with 11 bases between. Looking up the rest from reference TRBV28 and TRBJ2-5 gives the full variable domain: DVKVTQSSRYLVKRTGEKVFLECVQDMDHENMFWYRQDPGLGLRLIYFSYDVKMKEKGDIPEGYSVSREKKERFSLILESASTNQTSMYLCASAFPTQETQYFGPGTRLLVL.

This clonotype was seen only once. The V call is TRBV20-1, the J call TRBJ2-1; the D call may be TRBD1 or TRBD2 (5 bases each). Trimming shortened V by 1 base and J by 8 bases, and 12 bases separated the two germline ends. Germline CDR1 is DFQATT and CDR2 is SNEGSKA (reference sequence). CDR3 length: 13 residues. CDR3 sequence (DNA): TGCAGTGCTAGAGGTGAGGGGAACCATGAGCAGTTCTTC. Its protein is CSARGEGNHEQFF.

Turning to this clonotype: The DNA is left out, because the CDR3 cannot be placed on it with certainty; the CDR3 is given as TCRdb lists it. The chain employs TRBV27 and TRBJ1-6; the D call in the table, TRBD1, was not verified against the DNA. Germline loops: CDR1 MNHEY, CDR2 SMNVEV (reference sequence). The CDR3 sequence runs 16 residues, both termini included. This chain's CDR3 is CASSTSRQALNSPLHF.

CDR3 amino acids: CSVAGLQGRSTDTQYF. The CDR3 DNA reads as TGCAGCGTTGCCGGACTGCAGGGAAGAAGCACAGATACGCAGTATTTT. The chain joins TRBV29-1 to TRBJ2-3; D is perhaps TRBD1 or TRBD2 (5 bases each). In germline, CDR1 is SQVTM, CDR2 ANQGSEA. V was pared by 4 bases and J by 0 bases, with 17 bases between. The CDR3 totals 16 residues.

This clonotype has just a few counts. The chain is built from TRBV28 and TRBJ1-5; 7 nucleotides align to TRBD1. CDR1 and CDR2 (germline): MDHEN, SYDVKM. With 3 bases clipped from V and 3 bases from J, the junction kept 5 bases outside the gene matches. The CDR3 consists of 15 residues. In DNA, the CDR3 is TGTGCCAGCAGTTTTTCGGACAGGATCAATCAGCCCCAGCATTTT. Translation gives CASSFSDRINQPQHF.

The chain couples TRBV4-3 to TRBJ1-6; TRBD1 aligns across 10 bases. CDR3 length equals 16 residues. Trimming cost V 4 bases and J 6 bases; bases outside gene matches: 6. Germline V gene sequence: CDR1 LGHNA, CDR2 YSLEER. As DNA, the CDR3 is TGCGCCAGCAGCCCAATGACAGGGGGCTCTAATTCACCCCTCCACTTT. The encoded protein is CASSPMTGGSNSPLHF.

V and J are TRBV4-1 and TRBJ2-2, with TRBD2 as a possible D gene (5 bases). CDR3 length: 14 amino acids. The V and J ends lost 9 bases and 6 bases respectively, with 17 bases between them. The germline gives CDR1 MGHRA, CDR2 YSYEKL. In DNA, the CDR3 is TGCGCCAGTAGGCGGGCCATCCGGGCCGGGGAGCTGTTTTTT. It encodes CASRRAIRAGELFF.

This clonotype came up a few times. This rearrangement joins TRBV7-9 to TRBJ1-6; D call uncertain. This CDR3 region has 12 residues. V dropped 5 bases and J dropped 9 bases, with 8 bases sitting between them. The germline gives CDR1 SEHNR, CDR2 FQNEAQ (reference sequence). CDR3 loop: CASSLPSSPLHF. CDR3 bases: TGTGCCAGCAGCCTACCAAGTTCACCCCTCCACTTT. The full variable domain, rest sourced from reference TRBV7-9 and TRBJ1-6, is DTGVSQNPRHKITKRGQNVTFRCDPISEHNRLYWYRQTLGQGPEFLTYFQNEAQLEKSRLLSDRFSAERPKGSFSTLEIQRTEQGDSAMYLCASSLPSSPLHFGNGTRLTVT.

The chain uses TRBV12-3 or TRBV12-4 and TRBJ2-7; either TRBD1 or TRBD2 may supply D (5 bases each). CDR3 length equals 14 residues. V lost 1 base, J lost 0 bases, and 7 bases lay in between. This CDR3 reads CASSLDGASYEQYF. In nucleotides, the CDR3 is TGTGCCAGCAGTTTAGACGGGGCCTCCTACGAGCAGTACTTC.

This clonotype occurred a few times. This chain links TRBV7-3 with TRBJ1-1; D may be TRBD1 (5 bases). The CDR3 covers 14 residues. Between the trimmed V and J ends, which lost 2 bases and 1 base, there was a span of 8 bases. Germline V gene lookup returns CDR1 SGHTA and CDR2 FQGTGA. CDR3 in DNA: TGTGCCAGCAGCTTATTGGGGCAGAACACTGAAGCTTTCTTT. Translation gives CASSLLGQNTEAFF.

This clonotype appeared a few times. The chain recombines TRBV5-6 with TRBJ2-7; no reliable D call. The CDR3 consists of 12 residues. V was trimmed by 2 bases and J by 3 bases, leaving 6 bases between them. The germline gives CDR1 SGHDT, CDR2 YYEEEE. The CDR3 DNA reads as TGTGCCAGCAGCTTCGATAACTACGAGCAGTACTTC. The encoded protein is CASSFDNYEQYF.

This clonotype was seen more than once but under ten times. V usage is TRBV20-1 and J usage is TRBJ2-7; 7 nucleotides agree with TRBD1. The CDR3 has 11 amino acids. Looked up from germline, CDR1 is DFQATT and CDR2 is SNEGSKA (reference sequence). The CDR3 is CGGQHHNEQYF. As DNA, the CDR3 is TGCGGGGGACAGCATCACAACGAGCAGTACTTC.

This clonotype was seen a handful of times. The chain is built from TRBV5-4 and TRBJ1-2; TRBD1 agrees at 9 bases. CDR1 and CDR2 (germline): SGHNT, YYREEE (reference sequence). V trimming: 3 bases; J trimming: 0 bases; junction bases outside the gene matches: 3. The CDR3 has 15 residues. The CDR3 sequence is CASSWTGAANYGYTF. CDR3 sequence (DNA): TGTGCCAGCAGCTGGACAGGGGCGGCTAACTATGGCTACACCTTC.

This clonotype was observed a few times. The rearrangement joins TRBV11-2 to TRBJ1-3; D ambiguous. Trimming pared 5 bases from V and 2 bases from J, leaving 13 bases between. This CDR3 is built from 15 residues. Germline V lookup: CDR1 SGHAT, CDR2 FQNNGV. The CDR3 DNA sequence: TGTGCCAGCAGCGCCGGGGTGGGGACTGGAAACACCATATATTTT. Translation: CASSAGVGTGNTIYF.

The chain recombines TRBV5-5 with TRBJ2-5, with D possibly matching TRBD1 (5 bases). The germline V gene has CDR1 SGHKS and CDR2 YYEKEE (reference sequence). CDR3 length: 13 residues. Trimming removed 4 bases at V and 5 bases at J, with 12 bases between. CDR3 coding DNA: TGTGCCAGCAGCAAGACAGTTCCGGAGACCCAGTACTTC. This encodes CASSKTVPETQYF.

The rearrangement uses TRBV29-1 and TRBJ2-2; D perhaps matches TRBD2 (5 bases). This CDR3 is 14 amino acids long. V was shortened by 4 bases and J by 3 bases, with 12 bases between the two germline ends. CDR1 is SQVTM, CDR2 ANQGSEA, per germline. The CDR3 region is CSVVEGRDTGELFF. CDR3 in DNA: TGCAGCGTTGTAGAAGGGCGGGACACCGGGGAGCTGTTTTTT.

This clonotype occurred a few times. This chain links TRBV12-3 or TRBV12-4 with TRBJ2-1; D is unclear. CDR3 length: 11 amino acids. V was trimmed by 8 bases and J by 7 bases, leaving 9 bases between them. CDR3 coding DNA: TGTGCCAGCCACGGGTTAAATGAGCAGTTCTTC. Translation gives CASHGLNEQFF.

The V and J genes are TRBV6-1 and TRBJ1-1; 7 nucleotides match TRBD1. Germline assignment: CDR1 MNHNS and CDR2 SASEGT. The CDR3 is 17 amino acids. Trimming cost V 5 bases and J 0 bases; bases outside gene matches: 12. CDR3 protein: CASSTRQGTGMNTEAFF. The CDR3 DNA follows: TGTGCCAGCAGTACCCGACAGGGTACAGGCATGAACACTGAAGCTTTCTTT.

This clonotype turned up a few times. The genes are TRBV11-2 and TRBJ1-1; no reliable D call. This CDR3 comprises 15 residues. Germline V gene sequence: CDR1 SGHAT, CDR2 FQNNGV. Deletions cut 3 bases from V and 1 base from J, with 12 bases between. This CDR3 reads CASSFRTGKNTEAFF. DNA for the CDR3: TGTGCCAGCAGCTTCCGGACGGGAAAGAACACTGAAGCTTTCTTT. The full variable domain, with the rest looked up from reference TRBV11-2 and TRBJ1-1, is EAGVAQSPRYKIIEKRQSVAFWCNPISGHATLYWYQQILGQGPKLLIQFQNNGVVDDSQLPKDRFSAERLKGVDSTLKIQPAKLEDSAVYLCASSFRTGKNTEAFFGQGTRLTVV.

The chain has TRBV15 and TRBJ1-5, with TRBD1 matching 9 bases. The length of the CDR3 is 15 residues. The V gene end was trimmed by 2 bases and the J gene end by 4 bases; junction bases not matched to a gene: 3. The germline gives CDR1 LNHNV, CDR2 YYDKDF (reference sequence). CDR3 sequence (DNA): TGTGCCACCAGCAGAAAGGGACAGGGAAATCAGCCCCAGCATTTT. This encodes CATSRKGQGNQPQHF.

This clonotype was seen a handful of times. The gene calls are TRBV20-1 and TRBJ1-3; the D is unclear. Trimming left V 1 base short and J 0 bases short, with 19 bases between. Germline lookup yields CDR1 DFQATT and CDR2 SNEGSKA (reference sequence). The CDR3 extends over 18 amino acids. As DNA, the CDR3 is TGCAGTGCTAGAGGGATTGAGGGAGAGTCCGACTCTGGAAACACCATATATTTT. This gives the protein CSARGIEGESDSGNTIYF.